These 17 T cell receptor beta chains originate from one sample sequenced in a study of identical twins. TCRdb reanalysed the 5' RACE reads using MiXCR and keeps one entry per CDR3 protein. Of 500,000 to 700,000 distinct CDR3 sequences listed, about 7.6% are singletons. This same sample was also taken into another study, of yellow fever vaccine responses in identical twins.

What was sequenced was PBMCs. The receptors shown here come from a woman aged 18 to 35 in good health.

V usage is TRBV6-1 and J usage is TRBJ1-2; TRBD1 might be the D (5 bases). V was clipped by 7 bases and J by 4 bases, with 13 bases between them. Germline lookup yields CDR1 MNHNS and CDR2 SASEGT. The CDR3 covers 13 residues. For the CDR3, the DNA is TGTGCCAGCAACGGCGGGCAGGGCTATGGCTACACCTTC. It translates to CASNGGQGYGYTF.

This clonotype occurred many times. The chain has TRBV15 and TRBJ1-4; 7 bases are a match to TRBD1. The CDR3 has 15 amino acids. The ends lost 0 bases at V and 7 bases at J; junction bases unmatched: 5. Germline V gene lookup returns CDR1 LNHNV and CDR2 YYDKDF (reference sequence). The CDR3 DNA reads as TGTGCCACCAGCAGAGATACGACAGGGTTTGAAAAACTGTTTTTT. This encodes CATSRDTTGFEKLFF.

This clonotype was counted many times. CDR3 in DNA: TGTGCCACCAGCAGAAAAACGGGGGGCGGGGATGAGCAGTTCTTC. Translation gives CATSRKTGGGDEQFF. This chain links TRBV15 with TRBJ2-1; possibly TRBD2 for D (7 bases). CDR1 LNHNV and CDR2 YYDKDF come from the germline V gene (reference sequence). The CDR3 covers 15 residues. Trimming took 2 bases from V and 8 from J, leaving 16 bases between them.

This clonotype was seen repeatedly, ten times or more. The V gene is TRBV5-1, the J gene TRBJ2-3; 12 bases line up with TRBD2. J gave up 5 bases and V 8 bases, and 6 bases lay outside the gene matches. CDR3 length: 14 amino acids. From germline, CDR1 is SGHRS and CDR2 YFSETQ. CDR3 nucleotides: TGCGCCAGTATGACTAGCGGGAGCGAAGATACGCAGTATTTT. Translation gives CASMTSGSEDTQYF.

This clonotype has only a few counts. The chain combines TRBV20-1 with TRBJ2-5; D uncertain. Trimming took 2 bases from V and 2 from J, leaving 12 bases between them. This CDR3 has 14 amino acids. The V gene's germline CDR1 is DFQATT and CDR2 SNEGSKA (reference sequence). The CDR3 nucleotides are TGCAGTGCTAGAACTATGGGCAGGCAAGAGACCCAGTACTTC. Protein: CSARTMGRQETQYF.

CDR3 sequence reads: CASSLGPGAEAFF. CDR3 in DNA: TGTGCCAGCAGTTTAGGGCCAGGGGCTGAAGCTTTCTTT. The V call is TRBV12-3 or TRBV12-4, the J call TRBJ1-1; D possibly corresponds to TRBD1 (6 bases). Trimming stripped 1 base from V and 6 bases from J, with 9 bases between. The CDR3 sequence is 13 residues long.

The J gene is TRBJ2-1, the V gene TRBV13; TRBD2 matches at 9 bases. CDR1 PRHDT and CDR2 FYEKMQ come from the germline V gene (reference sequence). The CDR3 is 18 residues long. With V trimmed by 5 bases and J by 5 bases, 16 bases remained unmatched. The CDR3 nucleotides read TGTGCCAGCAGCCCCCCACCTAGCGGGGCCGAACCAGACAATGAGCAGTTCTTC. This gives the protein CASSPPPSGAEPDNEQFF.

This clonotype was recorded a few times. CDR3 loop: CASSLTGSVQPQHF. CDR3 nucleotides: TGTGCCAGCAGCTTGACAGGGTCGGTTCAGCCCCAGCATTTT. The chain is built from TRBV5-8 and TRBJ1-5, with D perhaps TRBD1 (6 bases). CDR3 length: 14 residues. Trimming pared 1 base from V and 6 bases from J, leaving 11 bases between. The V gene's germline CDR1 is SGHTS and CDR2 YDEGEE.

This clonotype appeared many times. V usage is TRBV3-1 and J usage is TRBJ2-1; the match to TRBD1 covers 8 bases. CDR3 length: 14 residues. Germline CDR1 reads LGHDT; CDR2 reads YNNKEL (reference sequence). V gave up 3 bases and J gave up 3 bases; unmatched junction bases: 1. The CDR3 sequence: CASSQTGVYNEQFF. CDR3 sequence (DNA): TGTGCCAGCAGCCAGACAGGGGTCTACAATGAGCAGTTCTTC.

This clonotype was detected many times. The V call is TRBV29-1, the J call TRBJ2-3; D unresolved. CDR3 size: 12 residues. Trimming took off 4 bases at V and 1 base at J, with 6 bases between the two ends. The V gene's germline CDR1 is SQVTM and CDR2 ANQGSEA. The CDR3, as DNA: TGCAGCGTTGGAGGAGGCACAGATACGCAGTATTTT. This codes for CSVGGGTDTQYF.

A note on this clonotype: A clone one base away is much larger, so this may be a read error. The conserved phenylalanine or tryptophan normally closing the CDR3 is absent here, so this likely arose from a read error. CDR3 in DNA: TGTGCCAGCAGTCCCACAGGGGACAGCTCCTACAATGAGCAGTTCTCC. Its protein product is CASSPTGDSSYNEQFS. The chain joins TRBV12-3 or TRBV12-4 to TRBJ2-1; 7 nucleotides match TRBD1. Trimming removed 5 bases from V and 0 bases from J; junction bases left unmatched: 7. The length of the CDR3 is 16 residues.

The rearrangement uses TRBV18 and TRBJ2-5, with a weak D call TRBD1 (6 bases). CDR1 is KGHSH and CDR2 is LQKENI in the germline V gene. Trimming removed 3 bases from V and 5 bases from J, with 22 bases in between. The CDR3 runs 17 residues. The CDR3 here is CASSPLPTGSVGETQYF. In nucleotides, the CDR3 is TGTGCCAGCTCACCTCTCCCTACAGGGAGTGTCGGGGAGACCCAGTACTTC. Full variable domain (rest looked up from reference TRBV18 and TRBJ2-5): NAGVMQNPRHLVRRRGQEARLRCSPMKGHSHVYWYRQLPEEGLKFMVYLQKENIIDESGMPKERFSAEFPKEGPSILRIQQVVRGDSAAYFCASSPLPTGSVGETQYFGPGTRLLVL.

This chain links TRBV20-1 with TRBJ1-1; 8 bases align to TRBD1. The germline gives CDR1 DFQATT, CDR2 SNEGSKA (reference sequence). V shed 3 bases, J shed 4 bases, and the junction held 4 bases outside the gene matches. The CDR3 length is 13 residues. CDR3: CSARGQAATEAFF. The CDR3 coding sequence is TGCAGTGCTAGGGGACAGGCGGCCACTGAAGCTTTCTTT.

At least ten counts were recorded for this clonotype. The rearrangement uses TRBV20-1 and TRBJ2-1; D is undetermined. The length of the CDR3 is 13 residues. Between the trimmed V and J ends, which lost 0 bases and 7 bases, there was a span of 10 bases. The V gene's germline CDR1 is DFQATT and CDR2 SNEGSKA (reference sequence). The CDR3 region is CSARDGVENEQFF. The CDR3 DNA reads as TGCAGTGCTAGAGATGGGGTTGAGAATGAGCAGTTCTTC.

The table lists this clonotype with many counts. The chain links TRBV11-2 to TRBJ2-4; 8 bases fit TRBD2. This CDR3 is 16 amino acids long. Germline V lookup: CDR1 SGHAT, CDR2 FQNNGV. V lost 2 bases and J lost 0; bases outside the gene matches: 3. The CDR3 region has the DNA TGTGCCAGCAGCTTATCGGGGGGGCTAGCCAAAAACATTCAGTACTTC. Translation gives CASSLSGGLAKNIQYF.

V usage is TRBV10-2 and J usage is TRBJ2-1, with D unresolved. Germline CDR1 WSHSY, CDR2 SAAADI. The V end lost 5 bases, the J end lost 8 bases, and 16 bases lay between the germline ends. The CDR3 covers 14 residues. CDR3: CASSTRSKGYEQFF. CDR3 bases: TGCGCCAGCAGTACCAGATCAAAAGGTTATGAGCAGTTCTTC.

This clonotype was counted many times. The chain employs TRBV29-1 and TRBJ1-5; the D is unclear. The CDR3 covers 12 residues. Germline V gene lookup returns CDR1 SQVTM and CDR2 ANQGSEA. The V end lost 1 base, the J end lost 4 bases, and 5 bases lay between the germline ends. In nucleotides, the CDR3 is TGCAGCGTTGAAGGGGAGAATCAGCCCCAGCATTTT. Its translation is CSVEGENQPQHF. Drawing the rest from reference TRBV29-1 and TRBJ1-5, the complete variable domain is SAVISQKPSRDICQRGTSLTIQCQVDSQVTMMFWYRQQPGQSLTLIATANQGSEATYESGFVIDKFPISRPNLTFSTLTVSNMSPEDSSIYLCSVEGENQPQHFGDGTRLSIL.